This passage covers 25 T cell receptor beta chains from one sample sequenced in a study of Graves' ophthalmopathy and Graves' hyperthyroidism. Investigators amplified TCR beta CDR3 regions from RNA transcripts. The first-round RT-PCR employed HTBI primers together with the Qiagen OneStep RT-PCR kit. A multiplex PCR was then performed as the second round. MiXCR, applied by TCRdb to the multiplex PCR reads, yields one record per CDR3 protein. The sample lists 300,000 to 400,000 distinct CDR3 sequences; 17% were seen once. The sequenced material came from peripheral blood. Every receptor here comes from an adult man with Graves' ophthalmopathy.

This clonotype was counted many times. The chain joins TRBV30 to TRBJ2-7; 7 bases are shared with TRBD1. This CDR3 has 13 amino acids. J lost 0 bases, V lost 3 bases, and 2 bases had no gene match. CDR1 and CDR2 (germline): GTSNPN, SVGIG (reference sequence). CDR3 sequence reads: CAWSGDSSYEQYF. CDR3 bases: TGTGCCTGGAGCGGGGACAGCTCCTACGAGCAGTACTTC. Based on the CDR3 plus reference TRBV30 and TRBJ2-7, the full variable domain is SQTIHQWPATLVQPVGSPLSLECTVEGTSNPNLYWYRQAAGRGLQLLFYSVGIGQISSEVPQNLSASRPQDRQFILSSKKLLLSDSGFYLCAWSGDSSYEQYFGPGTRLTVT.

This clonotype has ten or more counts. The V and J genes are TRBV30 and TRBJ2-7; 11 bases agree with TRBD1. V dropped 2 bases and J dropped 4; count of bases not matched to a gene: 4. Germline values: CDR1 GTSNPN, CDR2 SVGIG (reference sequence). The CDR3 runs to 14 residues. CDR3 in DNA: TGTGCCTGGAGTCCGGACAGGGGGCTATACGAGCAGTACTTC. Translated, it gives CAWSPDRGLYEQYF.

This clonotype was observed at least ten times. The gene calls are TRBV7-2 and TRBJ2-7; unclear D gene. The V end was cut by 5 bases, the J end by 2 bases, with 10 bases between. This CDR3 contains 13 residues. Germline lookup yields CDR1 SGHTA and CDR2 FQGNSA. The CDR3 loop is CASSLRVTYEQYF. The CDR3 region has the DNA TGTGCCAGCAGCCTACGGGTAACCTACGAGCAGTACTTC.

The chain links TRBV29-1 to TRBJ2-3; 10 nucleotides align to TRBD2. The CDR3 spans 12 residues. V was clipped by 7 bases and J by 6 bases; unmatched bases: 4. Germline assignment: CDR1 SQVTM and CDR2 ANQGSEA. The CDR3 region has the DNA TGCAGCGCGAAGACTAGCGGGGATACGCAGTATTTT. Protein product: CSAKTSGDTQYF.

The chain carries TRBV3-1 and TRBJ1-6; D gene unclear. The V gene lost 2 bases and the J gene lost 13 bases, with 15 bases spanning the gap. In germline, CDR1 is LGHDT, CDR2 YNNKEL (reference sequence). CDR3 length equals 14 residues. The CDR3 here is CASSQRDRFSPLHF. The CDR3 DNA reads TGTGCCAGCAGCCAACGAGACCGTTTTTCCCCCCTCCACTTT.

There are many counts of this clonotype. The CDR3 spells CASSQVGSYGYTF. The DNA of the CDR3 is TGCGCCAGCAGCCAAGTAGGGTCCTATGGCTACACCTTC. This sequence joins TRBV4-1 and TRBJ1-2; D gene unclear. The CDR3 covers 13 residues. V was cut by 1 base and J by 4 bases, with 7 bases left in between. Per germline, CDR1 MGHRA and CDR2 YSYEKL.

The V gene is TRBV12-3 or TRBV12-4, the J gene TRBJ2-7, with 9 bases identical to TRBD2. The V gene end was trimmed by 3 bases and the J gene end by 1 base; junction bases not matched to a gene: 4. The CDR3 spans 15 residues. The DNA of the CDR3 is TGTGCCAGCAGTTTTCCAACTAGCGGGTCCTACGAGCAGTACTTC. Protein sequence: CASSFPTSGSYEQYF.

The DNA of the CDR3 is TGTGCCAGCAGCTTCCAGGGACAGGGGACTGGGGCCAACGTCCTGACTTTC. Translating gives CASSFQGQGTGANVLTF. The genes are TRBV7-8 and TRBJ2-6; TRBD1 matches at 10 bases. CDR1 and CDR2 (germline): SGHVS, FQNEAQ. This CDR3 comprises 17 residues. J was trimmed by 2 bases and V by 3 bases; bases with no gene match: 4.

The chain couples TRBV11-2 to TRBJ2-5; 10 nucleotides line up with TRBD2. Per the germline V gene, CDR1 is SGHAT and CDR2 is FQNNGV. The CDR3 length is 16 residues. V was clipped by 5 bases and J by 5 bases; unmatched bases: 11. The CDR3 spells CASSPGTSAVAETQYF. CDR3 nucleotide sequence: TGTGCCAGCAGCCCCGGGACTAGCGCGGTGGCGGAGACCCAGTACTTC.

In its sample, this clonotype was seen many times. V and J are TRBV27 and TRBJ2-3; D may be TRBD1 (5 bases). Trimming removed 5 bases at V and 6 bases at J, with 15 bases between. The CDR3 spans 14 residues. Germline CDR1 MNHEY, CDR2 SMNVEV (reference sequence). CDR3: CASSPWGAPDTQYF. The CDR3 nucleotides read TGTGCCAGCAGTCCCTGGGGCGCCCCGGATACGCAGTATTTT.

This clonotype was counted between two and nine times. This sequence joins TRBV19 and TRBJ1-6, with D possibly TRBD1 on 5 matching bases. This CDR3 is built from 17 residues. The V end was cut by 3 bases, the J end by 7 bases, with 19 bases between. Per the germline V gene, CDR1 is LNHDA and CDR2 is SQIVND (reference sequence). As DNA, the CDR3 is TGTGCCAGTAGTATGACGTTCGGGGCTCAACGGAATTCACCCCTCCACTTT. It translates to CASSMTFGAQRNSPLHF.

This clonotype was counted at least ten times. The chain couples TRBV28 to TRBJ1-2; 7 nucleotides match TRBD1. Germline trimming cut 2 bases from V and 4 bases from J; bases unmatched to any gene: 4. CDR1 and CDR2 (germline): MDHEN, SYDVKM. CDR3 length: 14 residues. CDR3 loop: CASSLNRGSYGYTF. CDR3 bases: TGTGCCAGCAGTTTAAACAGGGGCAGCTATGGCTACACCTTC.

V usage is TRBV11-2 and J usage is TRBJ2-7; no clear D gene. This CDR3 comprises 17 residues. V was pared by 2 bases and J by 9 bases, with 26 bases between. CDR1 is SGHAT and CDR2 is FQNNGV in the germline V gene. As DNA, the CDR3 is TGTGCCAGCAGCTTATTTTTGAGACGCTATCGACTGTTGGGGCAGTACTTC. Protein: CASSLFLRRYRLLGQYF.

There are many counts of this clonotype. The chain couples TRBV20-1 to TRBJ1-6; D is undetermined. This CDR3 has 17 amino acids. The V end was cut by 4 bases, the J end by 7 bases, with 23 bases between. Per the germline V gene, CDR1 is DFQATT and CDR2 is SNEGSKA (reference sequence). The DNA for the CDR3 is TGCAGTGCTAAAGGTCTTTTGGAGGCCGGCCGGAATTCACCCCTCCACTTT. Translating gives CSAKGLLEAGRNSPLHF.

This clonotype was seen more than once but under ten times. The chain recombines TRBV6-5 with TRBJ1-1, with a weak D call TRBD1 (6 bases). V was shortened by 0 bases and J by 7 bases, with 21 bases between the two germline ends. This CDR3 is 17 amino acids long. In germline, CDR1 is MNHEY, CDR2 SVGAGI. The CDR3: CASSYSWVRGQQVEAFF. The CDR3 DNA reads as TGTGCCAGCAGTTACTCGTGGGTTAGGGGACAACAAGTTGAAGCTTTCTTT.

This clonotype appeared many times. The CDR3 DNA follows: TGCAGTGCTAGGGAAAGGACTAGTTTCTACGAGCAGTACTTC. Protein: CSARERTSFYEQYF. The rearrangement uses TRBV20-1 and TRBJ2-7; 7 bases agree with TRBD2. The length of the CDR3 is 14 residues. The germline V gene encodes CDR1 DFQATT and CDR2 SNEGSKA (reference sequence). The V segment lost 3 bases and the J segment 3 bases; nucleotides outside the gene matches: 8.

At least ten counts were recorded for this clonotype. This chain links TRBV28 with TRBJ2-7; 9 nucleotides match TRBD1. Germline-derived CDR1 and CDR2 are MDHEN and SYDVKM. The J segment lost 9 bases and the V segment lost 6 bases, leaving 12 bases of the junction unmatched. This CDR3 has 14 amino acids. The CDR3 reads CASSHRQGGIGQYF. The CDR3 region has the DNA TGTGCCAGCAGCCATAGACAGGGGGGTATTGGGCAGTACTTC. The full variable domain, rest sourced from reference TRBV28 and TRBJ2-7, is DVKVTQSSRYLVKRTGEKVFLECVQDMDHENMFWYRQDPGLGLRLIYFSYDVKMKEKGDIPEGYSVSREKKERFSLILESASTNQTSMYLCASSHRQGGIGQYFGPGTRLTVT.

Many counts were recorded for this clonotype. This rearrangement joins TRBV12-3 or TRBV12-4 to TRBJ2-2; D not certain. The V end was cut by 6 bases, the J end by 4 bases, with 9 bases between. CDR3 length equals 13 residues. DNA of the CDR3: TGTGCCAGCAGCGCCCAAAGCACCGGGGAGCTGTTTTTT. Its translation is CASSAQSTGELFF.

To note about this clonotype: The junction differs from germline at one of its ends, possibly a read error. The V gene is TRBV10-3, the J gene TRBJ1-2; 9 bases match TRBD1. CDR3 size: 12 residues. The germline CDR1 and CDR2 sequences are ENHRY and SYGVKD. CDR3 amino acids: CAITGQGDGYIF. The DNA for the CDR3 is TGTGCCATCACGGGACAGGGTGATGGCTACATCTTC.

This clonotype occurred many times. The V gene is TRBV19, the J gene TRBJ2-2, with D tentatively TRBD1 (6 bases). CDR1 is LNHDA, CDR2 SQIVND, per germline (reference sequence). V lost 5 bases to trimming and J lost 6 bases, with 13 bases between them. The CDR3 length is 14 residues. CDR3 in amino acids: CASSPRQVSGELFF. The CDR3 region has the DNA TGTGCCAGTAGTCCAAGACAGGTTTCCGGGGAGCTGTTTTTT.

This clonotype has a count of ten or more. V is TRBV6-5 and J is TRBJ1-1; tentatively, D is TRBD1 (5 bases). This CDR3 has 14 amino acids. V shed 6 bases and J shed 0 bases, with 11 bases lying between them. From germline, CDR1 is MNHEY and CDR2 SVGAGI. This chain's CDR3 is CASSPGRVNTEAFF. Here the CDR3 DNA reads TGTGCCAGCAGCCCGGGACGAGTGAACACTGAAGCTTTCTTT.

This clonotype was counted ten times or more. The chain has TRBV14 and TRBJ1-5; 9 bases line up with TRBD1. The CDR3 totals 16 residues. Germline CDR1 SGHDN, CDR2 FVKESK. V lost 5 bases, J lost 2 bases, and 7 bases stayed unmatched. DNA for the CDR3: TGTGCCAGCAGCTACGGGACAGGGAACGGCAATCAGCCCCAGCATTTT. This translates into CASSYGTGNGNQPQHF.

This clonotype was detected a few times. Here the CDR3 reads CASSTAGGRYEQYF. The CDR3 DNA sequence: TGTGCCAGCTCCACCGCGGGCGGACGCTACGAGCAGTACTTC. This rearrangement joins TRBV18 to TRBJ2-7, with D perhaps TRBD2 (5 bases). Germline V gene sequence: CDR1 KGHSH, CDR2 LQKENI. The CDR3 contains 14 residues. V gave up 6 bases and J gave up 3 bases, with 15 bases separating them.

This clonotype was seen ten or more times. The rearrangement joins TRBV28 to TRBJ2-2, with 7 bases identical to TRBD1. CDR3 length equals 15 residues. V trimming: 3 bases; J trimming: 8 bases; junction bases outside the gene matches: 9. In germline, CDR1 is MDHEN, CDR2 SYDVKM. CDR3 loop: CASSFGSTGSGELFF. The CDR3 DNA reads as TGTGCCAGCAGTTTCGGGTCGACAGGGTCTGGGGAGCTGTTTTTT.

A remark on this clonotype: This may be a read error: a much more frequent sequence differs by one nucleotide. This chain links TRBV5-1 with TRBJ1-6; 9 bases match TRBD1. Germline V gene data show CDR1 as SGHRS and CDR2 as YFSETQ. CDR3 length: 16 amino acids. After removal of 4 bases from V and 7 bases from J, the junction contained 9 bases not matched to a gene. The CDR3 region is CASSPLIGTGNSPLHF. Here the CDR3 DNA reads TGCGCCAGCAGCCCACTTATCGGGACAGGGAATTCACCCCTCCACTTT.